The clone carrying this TCR beta chain has at least ten counts. Its antigen remains unidentified. This sample was included in a study of identical twins. Regarding the study as a whole: Beta out-of-frame sequences displayed a weaker excess of sharing between twins. Recombination models fit unrelated individuals' TCR alpha sharing but underestimated twins'. The abundant beta clonotypes from cord blood had fewer insertions, and memory repertoires had none of this.

V shed 1 base and J 5 bases; nucleotides not matched to a gene: 5. Germline CDR1 LGHNA, CDR2 YNFKEQ. CDR3 size: 17 residues. MiXCR, applied by TCRdb to the 5' RACE reads, yields one record per CDR3 protein. Of roughly 350,000 distinct CDR3 sequences listed, approximately 13% are singletons. These data also formed part of another study, on yellow fever vaccine responses in identical twins. Per that paper: Reportedly, the response of twins' T cells to the vaccine seemed partly convergent, partly personalized.

The rearrangement joins TRBV4-2 to TRBJ1-6; 10 nucleotides line up with TRBD1. The sample taken for sequencing was CD8+ T cells sorted from blood. The receptor was isolated from a woman between 18 and 29 years old in good health. The CDR3 bases are TGTGCCAGCAGCCAAGTGGGACAGGGGTTGAATAATTCACCCCTCCACTTT. Translation: CASSQVGQGLNNSPLHF.